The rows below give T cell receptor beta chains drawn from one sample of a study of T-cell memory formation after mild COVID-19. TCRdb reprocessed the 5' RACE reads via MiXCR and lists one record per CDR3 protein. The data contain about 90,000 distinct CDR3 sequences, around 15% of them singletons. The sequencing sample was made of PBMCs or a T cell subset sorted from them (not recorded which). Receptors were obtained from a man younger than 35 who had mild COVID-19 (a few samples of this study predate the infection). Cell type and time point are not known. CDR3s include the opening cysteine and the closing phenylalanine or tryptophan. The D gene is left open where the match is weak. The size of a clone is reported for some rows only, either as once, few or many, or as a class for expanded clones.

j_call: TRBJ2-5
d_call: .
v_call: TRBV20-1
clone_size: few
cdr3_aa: CSARWQQETQYF
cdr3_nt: TGCAGTGCTAGGTGGCAGCAAGAGACCCAGTACTTC

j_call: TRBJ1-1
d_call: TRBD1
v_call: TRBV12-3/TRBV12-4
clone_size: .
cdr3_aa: CASSHGTGKLKEAFF
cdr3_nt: TGTGCCAGCAGCCACGGGACAGGGAAACTAAAGGAAGCTTTCTTT

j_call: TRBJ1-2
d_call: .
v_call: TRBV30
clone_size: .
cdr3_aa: CAWRVSRTRSYGYTF
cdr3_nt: TGTGCCTGGAGAGTGAGCAGGACGCGATCCTATGGCTACACCTTC

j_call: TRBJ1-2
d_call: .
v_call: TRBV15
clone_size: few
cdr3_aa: CATSRETANYGYTF
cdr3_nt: TGTGCCACCAGCAGAGAAACAGCTAACTATGGCTACACCTTC

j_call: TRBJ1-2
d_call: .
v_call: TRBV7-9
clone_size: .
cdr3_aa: CASSLEVDRHGYGYTF
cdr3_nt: TGTGCCAGCAGCTTAGAGGTCGACAGGCACGGCTATGGCTACACCTTC

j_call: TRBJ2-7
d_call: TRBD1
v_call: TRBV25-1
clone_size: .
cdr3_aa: CASSEYGDRPYEQYF
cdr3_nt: TGTGCCAGCAGTGAATACGGGGACAGACCCTACGAGCAGTACTTC

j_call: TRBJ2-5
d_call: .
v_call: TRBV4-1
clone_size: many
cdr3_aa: CASSQEGREETQYF
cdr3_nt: TGCGCCAGCAGCCAAGAGGGCAGGGAAGAGACCCAGTACTTC

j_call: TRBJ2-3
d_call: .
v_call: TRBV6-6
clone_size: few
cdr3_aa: CAISPRGITDTQYF
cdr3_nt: TGTGCCATCTCCCCGAGGGGGATCACAGATACGCAGTATTTT

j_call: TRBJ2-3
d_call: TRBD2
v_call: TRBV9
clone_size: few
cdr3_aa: CASSGRGVTDTQYF
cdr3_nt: TGTGCCAGCAGCGGACGGGGGGTCACAGATACGCAGTATTTT

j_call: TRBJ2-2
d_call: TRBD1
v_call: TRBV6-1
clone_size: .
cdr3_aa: CASKGTENTGELFF
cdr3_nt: TGTGCCAGTAAAGGGACAGAGAACACCGGGGAGCTGTTTTTT

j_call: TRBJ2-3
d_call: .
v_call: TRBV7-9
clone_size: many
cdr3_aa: CASSYITDTQYF
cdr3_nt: TGTGCCAGCAGCTACATCACAGATACGCAGTATTTT

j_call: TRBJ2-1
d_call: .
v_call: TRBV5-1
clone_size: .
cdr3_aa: CASSLAGLRGKSWEQFF
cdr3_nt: TGCGCCAGCAGCTTGGCTGGCCTCCGGGGGAAGTCGTGGGAGCAGTTCTTC

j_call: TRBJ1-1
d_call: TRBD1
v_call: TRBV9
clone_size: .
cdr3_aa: CASSEGQGARSTEAFF
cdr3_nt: TGTGCCAGCAGCGAGGGACAGGGGGCTAGGAGCACTGAAGCTTTCTTT

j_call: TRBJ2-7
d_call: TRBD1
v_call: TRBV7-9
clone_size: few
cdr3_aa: CASSLGGDRWDPYEQYF
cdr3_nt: TGTGCCAGCAGCTTAGGAGGGGACAGATGGGACCCCTACGAGCAGTACTTC

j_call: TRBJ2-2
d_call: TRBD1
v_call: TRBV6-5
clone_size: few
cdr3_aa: CASSYYGQGFGELFF
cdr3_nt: TGTGCCAGCAGTTACTATGGACAGGGATTCGGGGAGCTGTTTTTT

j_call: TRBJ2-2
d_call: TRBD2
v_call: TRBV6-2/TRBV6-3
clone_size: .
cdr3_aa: CATSGGNTGKLFF
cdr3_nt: TGTGCCACTAGCGGGGGGAACACCGGGAAGCTGTTTTTT

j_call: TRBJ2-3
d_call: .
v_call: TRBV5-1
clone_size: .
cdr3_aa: CASSLWQATSTDTQYF
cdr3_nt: TGCGCCAGCAGCTTGTGGCAGGCGACTAGCACAGATACGCAGTATTTT

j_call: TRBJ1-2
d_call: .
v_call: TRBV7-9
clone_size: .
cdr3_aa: CASSGPGGAAYGYTF
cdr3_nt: TGTGCCAGCAGCGGTCCGGGGGGGGCGGCCTATGGCTACACCTTC

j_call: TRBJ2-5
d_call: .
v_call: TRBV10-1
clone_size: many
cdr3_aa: CASSGTTSGETQYF
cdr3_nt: TGCGCCAGCAGTGGGACAACGTCCGGTGAGACCCAGTACTTC

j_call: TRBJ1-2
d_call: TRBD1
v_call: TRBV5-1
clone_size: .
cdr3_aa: CASSPRQGNYGYTF
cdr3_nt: TGCGCCAGCAGCCCGCGACAGGGGAACTATGGCTACACCTTC

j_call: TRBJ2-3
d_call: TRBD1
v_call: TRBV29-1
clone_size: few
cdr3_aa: CSGITGQRTDTQYF
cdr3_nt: TGCAGCGGGATCACGGGACAGCGAACAGATACGCAGTATTTT

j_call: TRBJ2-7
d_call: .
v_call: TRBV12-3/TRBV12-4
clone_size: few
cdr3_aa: CASSLAALGQYF
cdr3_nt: TGTGCCAGCAGTTTAGCGGCATTGGGGCAGTACTTC

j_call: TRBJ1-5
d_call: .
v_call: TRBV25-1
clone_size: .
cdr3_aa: CASSESWETQPQHF
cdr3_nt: TGTGCCAGCAGTGAATCCTGGGAGACTCAGCCCCAGCATTTT

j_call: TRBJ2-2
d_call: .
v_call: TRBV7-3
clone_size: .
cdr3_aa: CASSFSGLYTGELFF
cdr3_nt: TGTGCCAGCAGCTTCTCCGGACTGTACACCGGGGAGCTGTTTTTT

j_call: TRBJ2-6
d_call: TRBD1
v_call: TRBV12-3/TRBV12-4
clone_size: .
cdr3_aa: CASRGTGGAGANVLTF
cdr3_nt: TGTGCCAGCAGGGGGACAGGGGGTGCTGGGGCCAACGTCCTGACTTTC

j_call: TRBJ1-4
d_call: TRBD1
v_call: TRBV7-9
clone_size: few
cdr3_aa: CASSSSPGQGAEDEKLFF
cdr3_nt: TGTGCCAGCAGCTCAAGCCCGGGACAGGGGGCGGAGGATGAAAAACTGTTTTTT

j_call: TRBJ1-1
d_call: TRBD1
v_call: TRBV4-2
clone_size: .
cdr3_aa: CASSQAGDRGGTEAFF
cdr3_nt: TGTGCCAGCAGCCAAGCCGGGGACAGGGGTGGCACTGAAGCTTTCTTT

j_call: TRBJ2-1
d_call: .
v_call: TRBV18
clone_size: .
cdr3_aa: CASSPGRSSYNEQFF
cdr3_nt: TGTGCCAGCTCACCAGGGCGGAGCTCCTACAATGAGCAGTTCTTC

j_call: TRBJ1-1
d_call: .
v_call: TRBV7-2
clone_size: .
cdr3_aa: CASSLAARPEAFF
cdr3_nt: TGTGCCAGCAGCTTAGCGGCCCGCCCTGAAGCTTTCTTT

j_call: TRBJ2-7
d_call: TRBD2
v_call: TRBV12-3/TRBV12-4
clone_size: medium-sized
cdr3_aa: CASSFGGGAGEQYF
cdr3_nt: TGTGCCAGCAGTTTTGGCGGGGGGGCCGGTGAGCAGTACTTC

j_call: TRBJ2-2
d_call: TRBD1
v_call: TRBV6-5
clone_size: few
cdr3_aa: CASRPGQGTGELFF
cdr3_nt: TGTGCCAGCAGGCCGGGACAGGGAACCGGGGAGCTGTTTTTT

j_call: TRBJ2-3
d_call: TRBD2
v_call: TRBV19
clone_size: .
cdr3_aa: CASAGGRADTQYF
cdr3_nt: TGTGCCAGTGCGGGGGGGCGAGCAGATACGCAGTATTTT

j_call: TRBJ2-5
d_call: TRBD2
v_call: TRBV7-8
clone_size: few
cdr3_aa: CASSSTSGGAQETQYF
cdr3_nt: TGTGCCAGCAGCTCGACTAGCGGGGGGGCCCAAGAGACCCAGTACTTC

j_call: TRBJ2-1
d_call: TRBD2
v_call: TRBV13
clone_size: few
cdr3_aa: CASSLEVERGSYNEQFF
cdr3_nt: TGTGCCAGCAGCTTAGAAGTGGAGCGGGGCTCCTACAATGAGCAGTTCTTC

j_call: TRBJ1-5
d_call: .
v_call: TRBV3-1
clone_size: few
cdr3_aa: CASSLKRDQPQHF
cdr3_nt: TGTGCCAGCAGCCTCAAACGGGATCAGCCCCAGCATTTT

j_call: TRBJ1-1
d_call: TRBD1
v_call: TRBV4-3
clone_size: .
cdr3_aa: CASRRDRNTEAFF
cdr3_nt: TGCGCCAGCAGAAGGGACAGAAACACTGAAGCTTTCTTT

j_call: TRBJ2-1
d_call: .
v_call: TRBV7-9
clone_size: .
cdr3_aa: CASSPPGSEQFF
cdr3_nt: TGTGCCAGCAGTCCCCCAGGTTCTGAGCAGTTCTTC